This entry features one T cell receptor beta chain sequence. Its antigen remains unknown. These data originate in a study of OX40 agonist ivuxolimab in advanced cancers. Study-level information: An agonistic anti-OX40 (CD134) antibody, ivuxolimab, was used to treat the patients.

J lost 3 bases, V lost 0 bases, and 11 bases had no gene match. The germline CDR1 and CDR2 sequences are LGHNA and YNFKEQ. The CDR3 is 18 amino acids. Using immunoSEQ multiplex PCR, the repertoire was profiled, and TCRdb retains in-frame clones only, with some absent. Of 74,000 or so clones listed, 75% to 90% are singletons. Overall study results and limits: Both CD4+ and CD8+ T cell populations in blood had undergone clonal expansion by week 6 at 0.1 to 3.0 mg/kg. The average count of expanded clones was higher among CD8+ T cells than among CD4+.

The input for sequencing was CD4+ or CD8+ T cells sorted from blood, taken in a trial of the OX40 agonist ivuxolimab. The chain is built from TRBV4-2 and TRBJ2-7; 10 bases fit TRBD2. This sequence was found in an adult with an advanced solid tumor such as melanoma, head and neck, liver or kidney cancer. The CDR3 is CASSQELVSLAGVYEQYF. The CDR3 DNA reads TGTGCCAGCAGCCAAGAGCTAGTAAGCCTAGCGGGAGTCTACGAGCAGTACTTC.